This T cell receptor beta chain is from a study of cytomegalovirus exposure and HLA in healthy donors. Study-wide results and limits: Within the data, a cluster of highly shared sequence variants was likely a sequencing artifact.

Concerning this clone: Antigen unknown. One junction end does not reproduce the germline sequence, and a read error may be involved.

The germline V gene has CDR1 SQVTM and CDR2 ANQGSEA. The CDR3 is 13 residues long. Use of 60 Vbeta and 13 Jbeta primers characterized the PCR. Repertoires were generated with immunoSEQ multiplex PCR, while TCRdb's copy carries only in-frame clones and drops some. The data contain 75,000 to 100,000 clones, approximately 7.7% of them seen just once; the ten biggest clones take up 2% to 2.5%. This TCR came from a man aged 50 to 59 in good health and CMV-seronegative. The sample comprised PBMCs. The rearrangement joins TRBV29-1 to TRBJ2-7; 10 bases align to TRBD1. The DNA for the CDR3 is TGCAGCGTTACGGGGACAGGGGCGGGCGAGCAGTATTTC. This codes for CSVTGTGAGEQYF.